A single sample gave rise to the 31 T cell receptor beta chains below, sequenced in a study of shared clonotypes between healthy human individuals (dated by TCRdb to the early 2020s). The library came from the immunoSEQ multiplex PCR assay. TCRdb stores this immuneACCESS table with in-frame sequences only. Part of the clones is absent; in the studies checked, under half of the shortfall reflects unresolved V genes, and no reason is known for the rest. The sample records about half a million clones, 81% of which are singletons. The ten largest account for roughly 13% of the sample. Sequenced material: PBMCs. These receptors were obtained from a middle-aged woman in good health. Some clones in this sample may be carry-over from other donors' samples.

J is TRBJ1-4 and V is TRBV2; D not certain. The CDR3 loop spans 12 amino acids. Trimming cost V 8 bases and J 6 bases, with 10 bases left between them. Germline V gene sequence: CDR1 SNHLY, CDR2 FYNNEI. The DNA of the CDR3 is TGTGCCAGCGAAGGTAGAGATGAAAAACTGTTTTTT. Its protein is CASEGRDEKLFF.

The chain joins TRBV2 to TRBJ2-7; 9 bases agree with TRBD1. CDR3 length: 14 residues. CDR1 is SNHLY, CDR2 FYNNEI, per germline. J lost 1 base, V lost 4 bases, and 2 bases had no gene match. CDR3 nucleotide sequence: TGTGCCAGCAGTGCGGACAGGGGATCCTACGAGCAGTACTTC. It specifies CASSADRGSYEQYF.

The chain combines TRBV5-1 with TRBJ2-7, with TRBD1 identical over 11 bases. V gave up 0 bases and J gave up 11 bases; unmatched junction bases: 16. Germline values: CDR1 SGHRS, CDR2 YFSETQ. The CDR3 covers 17 residues. The CDR3 spells CASSLAPLGDRGLGEYF. The CDR3 bases are TGCGCCAGCAGCTTGGCCCCCCTTGGGGACAGGGGGTTGGGGGAGTACTTC.

The chain is built from TRBV5-1 and TRBJ2-5, with TRBD2 matching over 10 bases. The CDR3 has 17 amino acids. With V trimmed by 4 bases and J by 5 bases, 14 bases remained unmatched. CDR1 and CDR2 (germline): SGHRS, YFSETQ. CDR3: CASSPLASGSFSETQYF. The CDR3 nucleotides are TGCGCCAGCAGCCCCTTGGCTAGCGGGAGTTTTTCGGAGACCCAGTACTTC.

The rearrangement uses TRBV6-1 and TRBJ2-5, with 9 nucleotides matching TRBD2. The CDR3 is made up of 15 amino acids. Per the germline V gene, CDR1 is MNHNS and CDR2 is SASEGT. Losses at the gene ends were 7 bases for V and 5 bases for J; bases not matched to a gene: 11. The CDR3 region is CASKPDSGSWETQYF. DNA of the CDR3: TGTGCCAGCAAACCGGATAGCGGGAGTTGGGAGACCCAGTACTTC.

With regard to this clone: A far larger clone is one base from this, pointing to a likely read error. V and J are TRBV4-3 and TRBJ2-2; weak D call: TRBD2 (6 bases). Germline V gene data show CDR1 as LGHNA and CDR2 as YSLEER. The CDR3 has 16 amino acids. CDR3 in DNA: TGCGCCAGCAGCCAAGAAGCGGGCCCGAACACCGGGGAGCTGCTTTTT. It yields the protein CASSQEAGPNTGELLF.

This chain connects TRBV10-1 to TRBJ2-1; TRBD2 matches at 9 bases. Germline loops: CDR1 WNHNN, CDR2 SYGVQD (reference sequence). The CDR3 spans 13 residues. Trimming removed 7 bases from V and 7 bases from J; junction bases left unmatched: 5. The CDR3 loop is CASTASGINEQFF. In DNA, the CDR3 is TGCGCCAGCACAGCTAGCGGGATAAATGAGCAGTTCTTC.

This clone has a single count. V gene TRBV30 combines with J gene TRBJ2-7; 9 nucleotides align to TRBD1. The CDR3 runs to 13 residues. Germline trimming cut 8 bases from V and 2 bases from J; bases unmatched to any gene: 7. CDR1 GTSNPN and CDR2 SVGIG come from the germline V gene (reference sequence). CDR3 sequence reads: CAGRDRAPYEQYF. The CDR3 DNA reads as TGTGCCGGCCGGGACAGGGCTCCCTACGAGCAGTACTTC. The full variable domain, in which reference TRBV30 and TRBJ2-7 provide the parts outside the CDR3, is SQTIHQWPATLVQPVGSPLSLECTVEGTSNPNLYWYRQAAGRGLQLLFYSVGIGQISSEVPQNLSASRPQDRQFILSSKKLLLSDSGFYLCAGRDRAPYEQYFGPGTRLTVT.

The chain uses TRBV9 and TRBJ1-2; possibly TRBD1 for D (5 bases). The CDR3 length is 12 residues. The germline V gene encodes CDR1 SGDLS and CDR2 YYNGEE. Trimming stripped 3 bases from V and 5 bases from J, with 8 bases between. The DNA of the CDR3 is TGTGCCAGCAGCGCGGGGGAGTATGGCTACACCTTC. Translation: CASSAGEYGYTF.

The chain employs TRBV27 and TRBJ2-3; D gene ambiguous. V was clipped by 4 bases and J by 4 bases, with 18 bases between them. Germline CDR1 and CDR2: MNHEY and SMNVEV (reference sequence). The CDR3 is 16 residues long. In DNA, the CDR3 is TGTGCCAGCAGTTCTAGTGGACGGCTCCGAGCAGATACGCAGTATTTT. It codes for CASSSSGRLRADTQYF.

Concerning this clone: A far larger clone is off by one base, so a read error is likely. J is TRBJ2-3 and V is TRBV4-2; 8 bases are a match to TRBD2. V was clipped by 6 bases and J by 2 bases; unmatched bases: 13. In germline, CDR1 is LGHNA, CDR2 YNFKEQ. The CDR3 extends over 17 amino acids. The CDR3 DNA reads as TGTGCCAGCAGTCGAGCCATTAGCGGGATAAACACAGATACGCAGTATTTT. This encodes CASSRAISGINTDTQYF.

The genes are TRBV14 and TRBJ1-3; D call uncertain. Deletions cut 2 bases from V and 0 bases from J, with 5 bases between. The CDR3 is 14 amino acids. Germline values: CDR1 SGHDN, CDR2 FVKESK. The DNA of the CDR3 is TGTGCCAGCAGCCAAACTTTCTCTGGAAACACCATATATTTT. This gives the protein CASSQTFSGNTIYF.

As to this clone: A much larger clone is a single base away; this may be a read error. The V call is TRBV7-3, the J call TRBJ2-7; the D gene is possibly TRBD1 (5 bases). The germline V gene encodes CDR1 SGHTA and CDR2 FQGTGA. The V end lost 0 bases, the J end lost 7 bases, and 19 bases lay between the germline ends. The length of the CDR3 is 16 residues. The CDR3 nucleotides are TGTGCCAGCAGCTTAACGTGTAGGGCAGGGCGCTGGGAGCAGTACTTC. Its translation is CASSLTCRAGRWEQYF.

Comment on this clone: A read error is the likely source, as a far larger clone sits one nucleotide away. V gene TRBV27 combines with J gene TRBJ1-4; 7 bases are shared with TRBD1. Losses at the gene ends were 10 bases for V and 4 bases for J; bases not matched to a gene: 6. This CDR3 has 13 residues. Germline CDR1 MNHEY, CDR2 SMNVEV (reference sequence). The CDR3 sequence is CAMTQGHNEKLFF. CDR3 DNA: TGTGCCATGACACAGGGGCATAATGAAAAACTGTTTTTT.

This rearrangement joins TRBV30 to TRBJ1-3; no reliable D call. This CDR3 is built from 13 residues. V gave up 6 bases and J gave up 0 bases, with 9 bases separating them. CDR1 is GTSNPN, CDR2 SVGIG, per germline (reference sequence). CDR3 sequence: CACAANSGNTIYF. The CDR3 nucleotides read TGTGCCTGCGCCGCCAACTCTGGAAACACCATATATTTT.

This clone was seen once. The genes are TRBV30 and TRBJ2-7, with D possibly being TRBD1 (6 bases). The CDR3 runs 13 residues. CDR1 GTSNPN and CDR2 SVGIG come from the germline V gene (reference sequence). Deletions cut 2 bases from V and 6 bases from J, with 14 bases between. CDR3 coding DNA: TGTGCCTGGAGTACTAGGGGGTCCGGCGAGCAGTACTTC. Translated: CAWSTRGSGEQYF.

The rearrangement joins TRBV4-1 to TRBJ1-2; 8 nucleotides match TRBD1. V gave up 5 bases and J gave up 1 base; unmatched junction bases: 12. The germline CDR1 and CDR2 sequences are MGHRA and YSYEKL. The CDR3 is made up of 17 amino acids. CDR3 nucleotide sequence: TGCGCCAGCAGCGACCCGACTCGCAGGGGGCGTAACTATGGCTACACCTTC. Translated: CASSDPTRRGRNYGYTF.

Points on this clone: This sample also contains other DNA sequences that code for the same CDR3. This chain uses TRBV7-9 with TRBJ2-7; D is unclear. The CDR3 consists of 13 residues. Trimming took 5 bases from V and 4 from J, leaving 12 bases between them. Germline CDR1 reads SEHNR; CDR2 reads FQNEAQ (reference sequence). The CDR3 DNA sequence: TGTGCCAGCAGCCTGGGCCCTTCGTACGAGCAGTACTTC. Its translation: CASSLGPSYEQYF.

The J gene is TRBJ1-5, the V gene TRBV4-1, with unresolved D. The CDR3 has 15 amino acids. V dropped 1 base and J dropped 6 bases, with 13 bases sitting between them. Germline CDR1 reads MGHRA; CDR2 reads YSYEKL. The CDR3 protein is CASSQGPFRSQPQHF. CDR3 nucleotide sequence: TGCGCCAGCAGCCAAGGCCCGTTCAGATCTCAGCCCCAGCATTTT.

On this clone itself: The likely explanation is a read error, given a far larger clone one base away. The chain joins TRBV4-2 to TRBJ2-3; 14 bases fit TRBD2. The CDR3 spans 19 residues. With V trimmed by 4 bases and J by 1 base, 10 bases remained unmatched. The germline CDR1 and CDR2 sequences are LGHNA and YNFKEQ. The CDR3 is CASSPSGTSGREGTDTQYF. The CDR3 nucleotides read TGTGCCAGCAGCCCCTCCGGGACTAGCGGGAGAGAAGGCACAGATACGCAGTATTTT.

A note on this clone: A far more abundant clone sits one base away, making this likely a read error. The V call is TRBV4-2, the J call TRBJ1-3, with a possible D match to TRBD1 (5 bases). V was shortened by 0 bases and J by 0 bases, with 15 bases between the two germline ends. The CDR3 extends over 18 amino acids. Per the germline V gene, CDR1 is LGHNA and CDR2 is YNFKEQ. The CDR3 is CASSQDARGGNSGNTIYF. The CDR3 DNA reads as TGTGCCAGCAGCCAAGATGCCCGGGGCGGAAACTCTGGAAACACCATATATTTT.

The chain carries TRBV4-3 and TRBJ2-7, with a tentative D call TRBD1 (5 bases). The germline V and J ends were trimmed by 0 bases and 3 bases, with 12 bases remaining between them. Germline CDR1 reads LGHNA; CDR2 reads YSLEER. This CDR3 has 15 residues. The CDR3 nucleotides read TGCGCCAGCAGCCAAGAAGTTGGCAGGGTCTACGAGCAGTACTTC. Its protein product is CASSQEVGRVYEQYF.

The genes are TRBV4-1 and TRBJ2-7; D might be TRBD2 (6 bases). The V end lost 1 base, the J end lost 5 bases, and 12 bases lay between the germline ends. The CDR3 extends over 14 amino acids. The germline V gene encodes CDR1 MGHRA and CDR2 YSYEKL. The CDR3 DNA reads TGCGCCAGCAGCCAAGTGGCCAGGGAGGACGAGCAGTACTTC. Amino acids: CASSQVAREDEQYF.

This sequence joins TRBV19 and TRBJ2-4; D perhaps matches TRBD2 (6 bases). The V and J ends lost 3 bases and 2 bases respectively, with 14 bases between them. Looked up from germline, CDR1 is LNHDA and CDR2 is SQIVND (reference sequence). The CDR3 is 16 amino acids. The CDR3 protein is CASSMTYSGTKNIQYF. CDR3 in DNA: TGTGCCAGTAGTATGACTTATAGCGGTACCAAAAACATTCAGTACTTC.

As to this clone: A read error likely explains this, since a far larger clone differs by one base. Other DNA sequences of this sample code for an identical CDR3. The chain has TRBV28 and TRBJ1-1; D gene uncertain. V was cut by 2 bases and J by 1 base, with 17 bases left in between. CDR1 and CDR2 from the germline V gene are MDHEN and SYDVKM. The CDR3 loop spans 17 amino acids. The CDR3 DNA sequence: TGTGCCAGCAGTTTACTTGCTAAGCGGACCTCGAACACTGAAGCTTTCTTT. This gives the protein CASSLLAKRTSNTEAFF.

The chain employs TRBV9 and TRBJ2-1; possibly TRBD2 for D (6 bases). Deletions cut 0 bases from V and 2 bases from J, with 12 bases between. The CDR3 consists of 16 residues. Germline V lookup: CDR1 SGDLS, CDR2 YYNGEE. Here the CDR3 reads CASSVGGSSAYNEQFF. The CDR3 DNA reads TGTGCCAGCAGCGTAGGGGGGTCTAGCGCCTACAATGAGCAGTTCTTC.

The chain recombines TRBV14 with TRBJ2-1; a weak D match, TRBD2 (6 bases). The germline V and J ends were trimmed by 1 base and 7 bases, with 11 bases remaining between them. The V gene's germline CDR1 is SGHDN and CDR2 FVKESK. This CDR3 contains 14 residues. The CDR3 nucleotides read TGTGCCAGCAGCCAAGCGGGAGTGGGGAATGAGCAGTTCTTC. This gives the protein CASSQAGVGNEQFF. Based on the CDR3 plus reference TRBV14 and TRBJ2-1, the full variable domain is EAGVTQFPSHSVIEKGQTVTLRCDPISGHDNLYWYRRVMGKEIKFLLHFVKESKQDESGMPNNRFLAERTGGTYSTLKVQPAELEDSGVYFCASSQAGVGNEQFFGPGTRLTVL.

On this clone: With a far larger clone one base away, a read error is the likely cause. Within the sample, other DNA sequences also encode this same CDR3. J is TRBJ1-1 and V is TRBV28; D not resolved. This CDR3 has 12 residues. CDR1 MDHEN and CDR2 SYDVKM come from the germline V gene. CDR3 protein: CASSFPSTEAFF. DNA for the CDR3: TGTGCCAGTAGTTTCCCCAGTACTGAAGCTTTCTTT. Supplemented by reference TRBV28 and TRBJ1-1, the full variable domain reads DVKVTQSSRYLVKRTGEKVFLECVQDMDHENMFWYRQDPGLGLRLIYFSYDVKMKEKGDIPEGYSVSREKKERFSLILESASTNQTSMYLCASSFPSTEAFFGQGTRLTVV.

This clone was detected many times. This chain joins TRBV6-1 and TRBJ1-5; no reliable D call. The CDR3 loop spans 15 amino acids. Trimming left V 7 bases short and J 0 bases short, with 13 bases between. CDR1 MNHNS and CDR2 SASEGT come from the germline V gene. CDR3 coding DNA: TGTGCCAGCACTATGGACGGTCCTAGCAATCAGCCCCAGCATTTT. This sequence encodes CASTMDGPSNQPQHF.

This sequence joins TRBV5-8 and TRBJ2-7, with D perhaps matching TRBD2 (6 bases). The ends were cut back, 4 bases at V and 0 bases at J, with 14 bases in the middle. This CDR3 comprises 15 residues. Germline CDR1 is SGHTS and CDR2 is YDEGEE. CDR3 sequence reads: CASSNHRGSSYEQYF. The CDR3 DNA sequence: TGTGCCAGCAGCAACCACCGGGGGTCCTCCTACGAGCAGTACTTC.

The rearrangement links TRBV5-5 to TRBJ1-5, with D uncertain. V was shortened by 1 base and J by 4 bases, with 12 bases between the two germline ends. Germline V lookup: CDR1 SGHKS, CDR2 YYEKEE (reference sequence). The CDR3 consists of 15 residues. The CDR3 sequence: CASSLWAARNQPQHF. As DNA, the CDR3 is TGTGCCAGCAGCTTGTGGGCAGCAAGAAATCAGCCCCAGCATTTT.